The 3 T cell receptor beta chains below all came from one sample that was sequenced in a study of cytomegalovirus exposure and HLA in healthy donors. 13 Jbeta primers and 60 Vbeta primers were used for the PCR. The table came from immunoSEQ multiplex PCR; TCRdb's copy has only in-frame clones and leaves some out. The sample lists 150,000 to 200,000 clones, 83% seen once, with more than 1.5% in the top ten. The sequenced material came from PBMCs. These TCRs come from a man aged 50 to 60 in good health and CMV-seronegative.

About this clone: One end of the junction does not line up with germline, which may come from a read error. J is TRBJ2-2 and V is TRBV7-7; weak D call: TRBD2 (5 bases). Germline V lookup: CDR1 SSHAT, CDR2 FNYEAQ (reference sequence). The CDR3 is made up of 16 amino acids. The CDR3 nucleotides are TGTGCTAGCAGCTTAGAGGCGGGTCGGCCTCCCGGGGAGCTGTTTTTT. Translated: CASSLEAGRPPGELFF.

The chain combines TRBV6-5 with TRBJ1-2, with TRBD1 identical over 7 bases. Unmatched junction bases numbered 5, after V lost 6 bases and J lost 4 bases. The CDR3 loop spans 13 amino acids. Germline loops: CDR1 MNHEY, CDR2 SVGAGI. In nucleotides, the CDR3 is TGTGCCAGCAGGGGACAGACGATCTATGGCTACACCTTC. This codes for CASRGQTIYGYTF.

CDR3 protein: CASSLPGADTQYF. CDR3 sequence (DNA): TGTGCCAGCAGCCTTCCGGGGGCAGATACGCAGTATTTT. The chain employs TRBV7-9 and TRBJ2-3, with a tentative D call TRBD2 (6 bases). Trimming left V 5 bases short and J 4 bases short, with 10 bases between. The CDR3 spans 13 residues. In germline, CDR1 is SEHNR, CDR2 FQNEAQ (reference sequence). The full variable domain, its missing parts supplied by reference TRBV7-9 and TRBJ2-3, is DTGVSQNPRHKITKRGQNVTFRCDPISEHNRLYWYRQTLGQGPEFLTYFQNEAQLEKSRLLSDRFSAERPKGSFSTLEIQRTEQGDSAMYLCASSLPGADTQYFGPGTRLTVL.